A single sample is the source of the 9 T cell receptor beta chains below, sequenced in a study of T cells in Graves' hyperthyroidism and ophthalmopathy. TCR beta CDR3 region amplification was performed from RNA transcripts. TCR CDR3 regions were first amplified by RT-PCR with HTBI primers. TCRdb processed the multiplex PCR reads anew with MiXCR; each CDR3 protein has one entry. The sample has over 300,000 distinct CDR3 sequences; 12% to 15% are singletons. The specimen was blood. These receptors all come from a woman between 40 and 55 years old with Graves' ophthalmopathy.

This clonotype was seen at least ten times. This sequence joins TRBV12-3 or TRBV12-4 and TRBJ2-7; D is perhaps TRBD2 (6 bases). CDR3 length equals 13 residues. Between the trimmed V and J ends, which lost 9 bases and 4 bases, there was a span of 16 bases. CDR3: CASRQGTLYEQYF. CDR3 nucleotide sequence: TGTGCCAGTAGACAAGGGACTTTATACGAGCAGTACTTC.

Notes on this clonotype: One end of the junction fails to match germline, which may point to a read error. This chain joins TRBV10-3 and TRBJ2-2; a weak D match, TRBD1 (6 bases). Germline CDR1 and CDR2: ENHRY and SYGVKD. This CDR3 has 15 residues. The CDR3, as DNA: TGTGACATCAGCGGTGACGACAGGCTGATCGGGGAGCTGTTTTTT. Amino acids: CDISGDDRLIGELFF.

Many counts were recorded for this clonotype. The chain recombines TRBV5-1 with TRBJ2-5, with D perhaps TRBD2 (6 bases). Germline V gene data show CDR1 as SGHRS and CDR2 as YFSETQ. The CDR3 runs 14 residues. V was clipped by 2 bases and J by 1 base, with 9 bases between them. CDR3 residues: CASSFGGLQETQYF. As DNA, the CDR3 is TGCGCCAGCAGCTTCGGGGGACTCCAAGAGACCCAGTACTTC.

This clonotype was picked up a small number of times. This chain connects TRBV19 to TRBJ2-3; the match to TRBD2 covers 11 bases. The CDR3 runs to 17 residues. With 9 bases clipped from V and 4 bases from J, the junction kept 15 bases outside the gene matches. Per germline, CDR1 LNHDA and CDR2 SQIVND (reference sequence). This chain's CDR3 is CASTPPTSGIAADTQYF. The CDR3 coding sequence is TGTGCCAGCACTCCCCCGACTAGCGGGATTGCGGCAGATACGCAGTATTTT.

This clonotype was counted ten times or more. J is TRBJ2-3 and V is TRBV11-2; D unresolved. In germline, CDR1 is SGHAT, CDR2 FQNNGV. The CDR3 spans 12 residues. V lost 5 bases, J lost 0 bases, and 3 bases lay in between. The chain's CDR3 is CASSASTDTQYF. DNA of the CDR3: TGTGCCAGCAGCGCTAGCACAGATACGCAGTATTTT.

The V call is TRBV10-3, the J call TRBJ2-3, with 9 bases matching TRBD2. This CDR3 is built from 15 residues. The germline CDR1 and CDR2 sequences are ENHRY and SYGVKD. The J segment lost 6 bases and the V segment lost 4 bases, leaving 8 bases of the junction unmatched. The CDR3 loop is CAISGERGVSDTQYF. The DNA for the CDR3 is TGTGCCATCAGTGGGGAGCGGGGGGTCAGTGATACGCAGTATTTT.

This clonotype has at least ten counts. V gene TRBV24-1 combines with J gene TRBJ2-2; D is tentatively TRBD1 or TRBD2 (6 bases each). The germline V and J ends were trimmed by 1 base and 0 bases, with 8 bases remaining between them. Germline V gene lookup returns CDR1 KGHDR and CDR2 SFDVKD. The CDR3 has 16 residues. For the CDR3, the DNA is TGTGCCACCAGTGATTTTCGGGGGCCGAACACCGGGGAGCTGTTTTTT. It specifies CATSDFRGPNTGELFF.

Only a few counts were recorded for this clonotype. The chain couples TRBV12-5 to TRBJ1-2; 7 positions match TRBD1. The germline gives CDR1 LGHNT, CDR2 FRNRAP. This CDR3 has 19 amino acids. The trim removed 6 bases at V and 1 base at J, leaving 20 bases unmatched. CDR3 coding DNA: TGTGCTAGTGGCCAAACTACAGGGGAGGCGTCCTCTTTTAACTATGGCTACACCTTC. As protein: CASGQTTGEASSFNYGYTF.

This clonotype was counted many times. The chain has TRBV3-1 and TRBJ2-7; D unresolved. From germline, CDR1 is LGHDT and CDR2 YNNKEL (reference sequence). CDR3 length equals 13 residues. Deletions cut 3 bases from V and 2 bases from J, with 8 bases between. The CDR3 region is CASSHPDTYEQYF. The CDR3 region has the DNA TGTGCCAGCAGCCACCCAGATACCTACGAGCAGTACTTC.